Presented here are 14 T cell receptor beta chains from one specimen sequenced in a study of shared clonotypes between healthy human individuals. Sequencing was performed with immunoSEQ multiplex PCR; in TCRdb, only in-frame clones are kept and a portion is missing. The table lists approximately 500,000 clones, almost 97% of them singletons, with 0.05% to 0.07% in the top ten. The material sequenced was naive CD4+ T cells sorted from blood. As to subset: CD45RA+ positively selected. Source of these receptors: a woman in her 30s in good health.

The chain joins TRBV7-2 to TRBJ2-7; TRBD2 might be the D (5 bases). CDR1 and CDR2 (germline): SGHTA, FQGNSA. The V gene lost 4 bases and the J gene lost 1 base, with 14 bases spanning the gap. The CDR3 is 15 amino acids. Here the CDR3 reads CASSSRYSASYEQYF. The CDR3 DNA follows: TGTGCCAGCAGCTCAAGATATAGCGCTTCCTACGAGCAGTACTTC.

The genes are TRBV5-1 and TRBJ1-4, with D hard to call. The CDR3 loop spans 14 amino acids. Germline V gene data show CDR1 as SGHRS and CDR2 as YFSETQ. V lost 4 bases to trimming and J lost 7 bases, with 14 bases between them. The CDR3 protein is CASSTEGLFEKLFF. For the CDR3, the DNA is TGCGCCAGCAGCACGGAGGGCTTATTTGAAAAACTGTTTTTT.

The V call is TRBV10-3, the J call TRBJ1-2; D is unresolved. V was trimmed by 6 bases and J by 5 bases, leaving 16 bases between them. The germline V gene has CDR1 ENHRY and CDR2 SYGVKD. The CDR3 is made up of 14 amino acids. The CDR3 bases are TGTGCCATCAGCACTACGGGAGAAAGTTATGGCTACACCTTC. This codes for CAISTTGESYGYTF.

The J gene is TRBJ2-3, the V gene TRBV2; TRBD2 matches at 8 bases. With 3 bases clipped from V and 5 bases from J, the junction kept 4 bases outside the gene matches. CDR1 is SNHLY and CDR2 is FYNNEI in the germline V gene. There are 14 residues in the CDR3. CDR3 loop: CASSEGLGQDTQYF. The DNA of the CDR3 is TGTGCCAGCAGTGAGGGACTAGGTCAAGATACGCAGTATTTT.

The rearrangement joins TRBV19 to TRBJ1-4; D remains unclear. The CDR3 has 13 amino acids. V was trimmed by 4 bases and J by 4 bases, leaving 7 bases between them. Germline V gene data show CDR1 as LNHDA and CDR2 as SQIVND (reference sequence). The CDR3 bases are TGTGCCAGTAGTAGGGATTATAATGAAAAACTGTTTTTT. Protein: CASSRDYNEKLFF.

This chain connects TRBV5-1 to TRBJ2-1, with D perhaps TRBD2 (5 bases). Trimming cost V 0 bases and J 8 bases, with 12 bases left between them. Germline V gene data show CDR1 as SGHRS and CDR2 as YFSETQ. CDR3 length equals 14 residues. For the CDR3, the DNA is TGCGCCAGCAGCTTGGGGGAGTCTCGGGATGAGCAGTTCTTC. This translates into CASSLGESRDEQFF.

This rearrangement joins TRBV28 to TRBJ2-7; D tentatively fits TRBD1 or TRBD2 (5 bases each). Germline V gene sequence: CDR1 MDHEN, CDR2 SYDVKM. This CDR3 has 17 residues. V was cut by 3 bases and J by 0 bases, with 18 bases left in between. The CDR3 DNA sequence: TGTGCCAGCAGTTTCCTCACTCTCCGGGACCTCTCCTACGAGCAGTACTTC. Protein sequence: CASSFLTLRDLSYEQYF.

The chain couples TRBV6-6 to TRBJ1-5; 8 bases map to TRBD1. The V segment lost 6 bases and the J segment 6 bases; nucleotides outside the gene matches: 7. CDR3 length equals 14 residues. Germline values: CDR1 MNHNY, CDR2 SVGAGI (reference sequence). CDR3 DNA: TGTGCCAGCAGACCCGACAGGGGCGGTCAGCCCCAGCATTTT. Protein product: CASRPDRGGQPQHF.

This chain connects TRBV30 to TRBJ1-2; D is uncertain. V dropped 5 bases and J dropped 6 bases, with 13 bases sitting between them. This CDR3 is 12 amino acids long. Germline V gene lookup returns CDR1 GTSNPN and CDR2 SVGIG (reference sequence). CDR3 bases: TGTGCCTGGGCAGGATTGGAGGATGGCTACACCTTC. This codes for CAWAGLEDGYTF.

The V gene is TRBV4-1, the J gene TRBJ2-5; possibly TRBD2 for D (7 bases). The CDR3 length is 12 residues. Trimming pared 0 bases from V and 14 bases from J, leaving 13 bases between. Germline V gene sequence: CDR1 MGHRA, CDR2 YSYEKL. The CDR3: CASSQDRGALYF. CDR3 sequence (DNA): TGCGCCAGCAGCCAAGATCGGGGGGCTCTTTACTTC.

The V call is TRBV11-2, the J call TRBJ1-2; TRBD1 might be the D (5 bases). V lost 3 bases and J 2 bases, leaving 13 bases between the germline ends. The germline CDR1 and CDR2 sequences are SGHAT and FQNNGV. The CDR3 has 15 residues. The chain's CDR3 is CASSFVGGGNYGYTF. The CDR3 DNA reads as TGTGCCAGCAGCTTTGTGGGGGGAGGAAACTATGGCTACACCTTC.

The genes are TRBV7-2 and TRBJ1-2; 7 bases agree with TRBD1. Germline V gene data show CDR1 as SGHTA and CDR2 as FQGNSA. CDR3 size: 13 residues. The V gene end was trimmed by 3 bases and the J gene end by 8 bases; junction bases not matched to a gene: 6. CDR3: CASSFHRGGGYTF. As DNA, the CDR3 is TGTGCCAGCAGCTTTCACAGGGGAGGCGGCTACACCTTC.

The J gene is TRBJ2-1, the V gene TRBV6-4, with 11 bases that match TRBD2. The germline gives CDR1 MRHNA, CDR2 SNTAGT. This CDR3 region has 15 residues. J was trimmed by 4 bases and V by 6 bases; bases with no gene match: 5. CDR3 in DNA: TGTGCCAGCAGCGCCGGGACTAGCGGATACAATGAGCAGTTCTTC. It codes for CASSAGTSGYNEQFF.

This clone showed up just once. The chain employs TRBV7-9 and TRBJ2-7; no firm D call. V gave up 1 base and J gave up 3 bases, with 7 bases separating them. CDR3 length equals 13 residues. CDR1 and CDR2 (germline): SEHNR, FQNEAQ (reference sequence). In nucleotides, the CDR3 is TGTGCCAGCAGCTTAGTTTTAGGCTACGAGCAGTACTTC. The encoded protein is CASSLVLGYEQYF.